This entry features one T cell receptor (beta chain) sequence. The data derive from a study of blood T cell repertoires in COVID-19. Study-wide background: Spain, Italy and the United States supplied samples that represented acute and convalescent COVID-19. PBMCs, B-cell-depleted T cells, or T cells provided the cDNA or gDNA that made up the material.

TCRdb keeps only in-frame clones here, not all; method: immunoSEQ multiplex PCR. The sample consists of 100,000 or so clones, about 90% of them appearing once. Germline V gives CDR1 SEHNR, CDR2 FQNEAQ (reference sequence). Trimming removed 3 bases from V and 2 bases from J; junction bases left unmatched: 5. The CDR3 consists of 16 residues. J is TRBJ1-5 and V is TRBV7-9; 9 bases agree with TRBD1. Sequences were obtained from peripheral blood. The TCR originated in a man aged 25 to 40 in a cohort sampled during active COVID-19. The CDR3 sequence is CASSFGWDRGNQPQHF. CDR3 nucleotide sequence: TGTGCCAGCAGCTTTGGCTGGGACAGGGGCAATCAGCCCCAGCATTTT.